This T cell receptor beta chain was recovered during a study of T cells in Graves' hyperthyroidism and ophthalmopathy. Study at large: The authors collected peripheral blood at initial diagnosis, before any treatment.

This CDR3 is 15 amino acids long. Germline values: CDR1 SEHNR, CDR2 FQNEAQ (reference sequence). Trimming shortened V by 6 bases and J by 0 bases, and 13 bases separated the two germline ends. Stable disease denoted Graves' hyperthyroidism without ophthalmopathy progression within 18 months. Fresh peripheral blood, around 11 ml of it, supplied the PBMCs. RNA transcripts were the template for amplifying TCR beta CDR3 regions. Carried out on the TCR CDR3, a first-round RT-PCR used the HTBI primer set. TCRdb re-called the multiplex PCR reads with MiXCR, one entry per CDR3 protein. Of some 360,000 distinct CDR3 sequences in the sample, approximately 15% were seen once.

The TCR was taken from a woman in her sixties or seventies with Graves' hyperthyroidism. The chain is built from TRBV7-9 and TRBJ2-3; D tentatively reads TRBD1 or TRBD2 (5 bases each). The sequenced sample consisted of blood. Written as DNA, the CDR3 is TGTGCCAGCAGATCCGGGACGGCTAGCACAGATACGCAGTATTTT. Translation: CASRSGTASTDTQYF.